This TCR beta chain was observed in a study of blood T cell repertoires in COVID-19. Looking at the study overall: The United States, Italy and Spain supplied acute and convalescent COVID-19 samples. From T cells, B-cell-depleted T cells, or PBMCs came the material, which was cDNA or gDNA.

The data were produced by immunoSEQ multiplex PCR, yet TCRdb's version contains in-frame clones alone and is incomplete. The sample lists around 110,000 clones; less than 85% were seen once. This CDR3 has 16 amino acids. The germline CDR1 and CDR2 sequences are LNHNV and YYDKDF (reference sequence). V was cut by 0 bases and J by 6 bases, with 15 bases left in between. Sample: peripheral blood. The V gene is TRBV15, the J gene TRBJ1-5, with D tentatively TRBD1 (6 bases). The receptor was isolated from a man aged 25-45 years with acute or convalescent COVID-19. The CDR3 protein is CATSRDSTGSIQPQHF. As DNA, the CDR3 is TGTGCCACCAGCAGAGATAGCACAGGGTCAATTCAGCCCCAGCATTTT.